This paragraph reports one T cell receptor beta chain. This sample was included in a study of response to subunit inactivated influenza vaccine. Germline CDR1 reads SGHRS; CDR2 reads YFSETQ. The V gene lost 0 bases and the J gene lost 6 bases, with 19 bases spanning the gap. This CDR3 has 16 amino acids. TCRdb passed the RT-PCR reads through MiXCR, listing each CDR3 protein once. The sample has about 570,000 distinct CDR3 sequences; around 11% are singletons. These data were also reused for a study on T cells expressing NK-cell markers. That study adds: Making the TCR beta cDNA relied on 5'RACE template switching with UMIs.

The sequencing used PBMCs from blood, collected on the day of vaccination. This receptor was taken from a man aged 50-60 years who received an inactivated influenza vaccine. The gene calls are TRBV5-1 and TRBJ2-7; weak D call: TRBD2 (6 bases). The CDR3 region has the DNA TGCGCCAGCAGCTTGGGTAGCGGCAAGCTATCATCCGAGCAGTACTTC. This translates into CASSLGSGKLSSEQYF.